What follows is one TCR beta chain and its context. Its antigen remains unidentified. The split of CD4+ cells yielded CD45RA+ naive and CD45RA-negative memory subsets. Deep-level running was used for the assay. On sorted subsets, replicate PCRs used 200 ng DNA, or 31,000 or so T cell genomes. This table comes from immunoSEQ multiplex PCR, and its TCRdb copy is limited to in-frame clones, with some not included. Of roughly 2 million clones in the sample, approximately 95% are singletons; the top ten hold roughly 0.13%. The data are from a study of shared clonotypes between healthy human individuals. Findings of the study overall: Non-shared clonotypes were found to have lower generation probabilities than the clonotypes that were shared by all four of the sorted-subset donors.

The CDR3 consists of 15 residues. CDR1 GTSNPN and CDR2 SVGIG come from the germline V gene (reference sequence). The V and J ends lost 1 base and 3 bases respectively, with 13 bases between them. The rearrangement uses TRBV30 and TRBJ1-5, with D maybe TRBD1 (6 bases). This clonotype was obtained from a man between 18 and 29 years old in good health. Sequenced sample: naive CD4+ T cells sorted from blood. Subset here: CD45RA+ positively selected. The CDR3, as DNA: TGTGCCTGGAGTGCAGAGCAGGGGCCCAATCAGCCCCAGCATTTT. Translated: CAWSAEQGPNQPQHF.